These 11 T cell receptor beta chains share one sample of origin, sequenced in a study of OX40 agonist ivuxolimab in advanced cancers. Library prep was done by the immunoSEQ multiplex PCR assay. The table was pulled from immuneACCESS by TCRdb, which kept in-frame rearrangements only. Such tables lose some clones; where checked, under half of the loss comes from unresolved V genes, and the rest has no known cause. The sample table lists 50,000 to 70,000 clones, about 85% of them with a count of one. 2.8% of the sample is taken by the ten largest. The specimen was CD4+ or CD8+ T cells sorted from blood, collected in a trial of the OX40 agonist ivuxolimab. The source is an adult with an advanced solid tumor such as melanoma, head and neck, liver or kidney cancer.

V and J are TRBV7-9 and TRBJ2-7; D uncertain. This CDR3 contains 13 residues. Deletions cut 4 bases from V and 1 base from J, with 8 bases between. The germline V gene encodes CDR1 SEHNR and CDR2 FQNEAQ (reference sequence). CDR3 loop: CASSSAPSYEQYF. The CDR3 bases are TGTGCCAGCAGCTCGGCGCCATCCTACGAGCAGTACTTC.

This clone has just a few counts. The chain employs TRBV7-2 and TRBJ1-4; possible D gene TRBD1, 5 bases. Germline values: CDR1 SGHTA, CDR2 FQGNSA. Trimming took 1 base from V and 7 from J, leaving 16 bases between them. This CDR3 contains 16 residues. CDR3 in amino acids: CASSLEGGARIEKLFF. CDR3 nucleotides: TGTGCCAGCAGCTTAGAGGGCGGGGCACGCATTGAAAAACTGTTTTTT.

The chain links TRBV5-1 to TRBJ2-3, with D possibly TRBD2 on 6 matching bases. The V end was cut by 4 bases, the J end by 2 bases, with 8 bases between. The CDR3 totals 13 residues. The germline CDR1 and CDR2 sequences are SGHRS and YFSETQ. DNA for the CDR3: TGCGCCAGCAGCCGGGACTCCACAGATACGCAGTATTTT. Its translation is CASSRDSTDTQYF.

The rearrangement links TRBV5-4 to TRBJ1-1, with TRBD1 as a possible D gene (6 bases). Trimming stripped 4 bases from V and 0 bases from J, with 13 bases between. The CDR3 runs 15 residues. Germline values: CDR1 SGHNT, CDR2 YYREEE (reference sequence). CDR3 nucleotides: TGTGCCAGCAGCGCGGGGGGCCAGATGAACACTGAAGCTTTCTTT. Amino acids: CASSAGGQMNTEAFF. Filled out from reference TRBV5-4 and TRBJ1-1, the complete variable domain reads ETGVTQSPTHLIKTRGQQVTLRCSSQSGHNTVSWYQQALGQGPQFIFQYYREEENGRGNFPPRFSGLQFPNYSSELNVNALELDDSALYLCASSAGGQMNTEAFFGQGTRLTVV.

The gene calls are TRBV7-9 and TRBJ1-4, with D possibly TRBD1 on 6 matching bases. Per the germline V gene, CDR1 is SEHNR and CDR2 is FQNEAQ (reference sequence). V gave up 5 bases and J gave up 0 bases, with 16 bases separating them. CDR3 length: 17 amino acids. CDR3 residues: CASSPGAGHTTNEKLFF. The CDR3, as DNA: TGTGCCAGCAGCCCAGGGGCGGGACACACAACTAATGAAAAACTGTTTTTT.

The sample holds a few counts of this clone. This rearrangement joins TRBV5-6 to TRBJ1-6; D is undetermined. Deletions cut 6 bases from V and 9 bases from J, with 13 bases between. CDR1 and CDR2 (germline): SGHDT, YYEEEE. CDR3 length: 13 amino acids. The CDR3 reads CASTQARGSPLHF. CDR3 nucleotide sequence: TGTGCCAGCACCCAGGCCCGGGGTTCACCCCTCCACTTT.

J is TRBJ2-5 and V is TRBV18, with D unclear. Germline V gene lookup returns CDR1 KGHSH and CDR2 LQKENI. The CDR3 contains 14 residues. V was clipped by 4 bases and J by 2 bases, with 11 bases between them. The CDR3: CASSLGSRQETQYF. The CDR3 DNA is TGTGCCAGCTCACTGGGCAGTCGACAAGAGACCCAGTACTTC.

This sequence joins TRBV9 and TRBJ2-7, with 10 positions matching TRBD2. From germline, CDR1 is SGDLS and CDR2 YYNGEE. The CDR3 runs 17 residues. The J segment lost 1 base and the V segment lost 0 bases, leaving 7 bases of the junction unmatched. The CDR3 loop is CASSVGTSGRFSYEQYF. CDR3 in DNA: TGTGCCAGCAGCGTAGGGACTAGCGGCCGATTTTCCTACGAGCAGTACTTC.

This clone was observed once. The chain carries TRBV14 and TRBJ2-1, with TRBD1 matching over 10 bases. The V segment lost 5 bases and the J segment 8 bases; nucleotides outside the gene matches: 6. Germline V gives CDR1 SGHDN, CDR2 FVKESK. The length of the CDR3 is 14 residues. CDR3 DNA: TGTGCCAGCAGCATAGGGACAGGGGCCCATGAGCAGTTCTTC. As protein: CASSIGTGAHEQFF. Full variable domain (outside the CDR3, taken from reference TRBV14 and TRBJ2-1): EAGVTQFPSHSVIEKGQTVTLRCDPISGHDNLYWYRRVMGKEIKFLLHFVKESKQDESGMPNNRFLAERTGGTYSTLKVQPAELEDSGVYFCASSIGTGAHEQFFGPGTRLTVL.

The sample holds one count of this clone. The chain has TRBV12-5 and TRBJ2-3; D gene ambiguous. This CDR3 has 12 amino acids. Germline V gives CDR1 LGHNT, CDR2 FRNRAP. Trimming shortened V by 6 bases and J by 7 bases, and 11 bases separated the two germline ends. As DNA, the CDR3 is TGTGCTAGTGGCAACGGTAGGAATACGCAGTATTTT. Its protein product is CASGNGRNTQYF.

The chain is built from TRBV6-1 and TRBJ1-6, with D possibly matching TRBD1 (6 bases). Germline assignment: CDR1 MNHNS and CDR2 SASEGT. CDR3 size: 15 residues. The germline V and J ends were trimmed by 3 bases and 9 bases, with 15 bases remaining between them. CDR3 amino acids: CASSEVWGAISPLHF. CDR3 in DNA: TGTGCCAGCAGTGAGGTTTGGGGGGCCATTTCACCCCTCCACTTT.